The 20 T cell receptor beta chains below all came from one sample that was sequenced in a study of early T cells in non-severe SARS-CoV-2 infection. TCRdb called the 5' RACE reads again in MiXCR, with one record for every CDR3 protein. The sample gives over 75,000 distinct CDR3 sequences, about 15% of which show up once; less than 7% is in the top ten. Sequencing was done on a sample of whole blood. All receptors derive from an adult who was a healthcare worker with PCR-confirmed SARS-CoV-2 infection or an uninfected control (not recorded which).

This sequence joins TRBV2 and TRBJ1-1; no reliable D call. This CDR3 is built from 13 residues. Germline lookup yields CDR1 SNHLY and CDR2 FYNNEI. V dropped 3 bases and J dropped 0 bases, with 5 bases sitting between them. CDR3 amino acids: CASSDRLNTEAFF. The CDR3 DNA is TGTGCCAGCAGTGACAGGTTGAACACTGAAGCTTTCTTT.

This clonotype was seen only a few times. CDR3 sequence: CASRDRGQRTDTQYF. CDR3 coding DNA: TGTGCCAGCAGGGACAGGGGGCAGAGGACAGATACGCAGTATTTT. The V call is TRBV28, the J call TRBJ2-3, with TRBD1 matching 11 bases. CDR3 length: 15 amino acids. CDR1 is MDHEN, CDR2 SYDVKM, per germline. J lost 3 bases, V lost 6 bases, and 5 bases had no gene match. The variable domain in full, with the rest retrieved from reference TRBV28 and TRBJ2-3, is DVKVTQSSRYLVKRTGEKVFLECVQDMDHENMFWYRQDPGLGLRLIYFSYDVKMKEKGDIPEGYSVSREKKERFSLILESASTNQTSMYLCASRDRGQRTDTQYFGPGTRLTVL.

This clonotype appeared many times. This chain links TRBV7-3 with TRBJ1-1; D perhaps matches TRBD1 (6 bases). Germline V gives CDR1 SGHTA, CDR2 FQGTGA. This CDR3 has 16 residues. V was pared by 0 bases and J by 1 base, with 12 bases between. This CDR3 reads CASSLTGVGANTEAFF. CDR3 bases: TGTGCCAGCAGCTTAACGGGTGTGGGGGCGAACACTGAAGCTTTCTTT.

This clonotype has more than one count but fewer than ten. J is TRBJ2-7 and V is TRBV28; D gene uncertain. Germline assignment: CDR1 MDHEN and CDR2 SYDVKM. The CDR3 is 15 residues long. Trimming shortened V by 3 bases and J by 5 bases, and 17 bases separated the two germline ends. The CDR3 loop reads CASSLVLKFNHEQYF. CDR3 bases: TGTGCCAGCAGTTTGGTTTTAAAATTCAACCACGAGCAGTACTTC.

The chain recombines TRBV10-3 with TRBJ2-1; 8 bases line up with TRBD2. CDR1 is ENHRY, CDR2 SYGVKD, per germline. The V gene end was trimmed by 6 bases and the J gene end by 7 bases; junction bases not matched to a gene: 14. CDR3 length: 16 amino acids. This CDR3 reads CAIRPLPASGRNEQFF. The CDR3, as DNA: TGTGCCATCAGACCGCTACCGGCTAGCGGGCGGAATGAGCAGTTCTTC.

This clonotype was seen at least ten times. This rearrangement joins TRBV12-3 or TRBV12-4 to TRBJ2-7, with D maybe TRBD2 (5 bases). CDR3 length: 14 amino acids. The V and J ends lost 5 bases and 6 bases respectively, with 17 bases between them. CDR3 amino acids: CASSDSGGPSEQYF. As DNA, the CDR3 is TGTGCCAGCAGTGATTCGGGCGGGCCCTCCGAGCAGTACTTC.

This sequence joins TRBV19 and TRBJ1-5; TRBD1 is a possible D gene (5 bases). The germline gives CDR1 LNHDA, CDR2 SQIVND (reference sequence). V dropped 7 bases and J dropped 3 bases, with 13 bases sitting between them. CDR3 length equals 14 residues. CDR3 DNA: TGTGCCAGTAAGGAAGTAGGGGTCAATCAGCCCCAGCATTTT. It encodes CASKEVGVNQPQHF.

The table lists this clonotype with many counts. The J gene is TRBJ1-5, the V gene TRBV27; D is unclear. V lost 3 bases to trimming and J lost 5 bases, with 11 bases between them. Germline V CDR1 and CDR2: MNHEY, SMNVEV (reference sequence). The CDR3 is made up of 14 amino acids. CDR3 sequence (DNA): TGTGCCAGCAGTTTCGCGGGTGTGTATCAGCCCCAGCATTTT. Residues: CASSFAGVYQPQHF.

This clonotype was detected only a few times. The chain recombines TRBV7-6 with TRBJ2-7, with 12 nucleotides matching TRBD2. The CDR3 spans 14 residues. Per germline, CDR1 SGHVS and CDR2 FNYEAQ. The junction had 5 bases not matched to a gene; V was cut back by 5 bases and J by 6 bases. CDR3 sequence reads: CASSPTSGRPEQYF. Written as DNA, the CDR3 is TGTGCCAGCAGCCCGACTAGCGGGAGACCCGAGCAGTACTTC.

This chain uses TRBV6-6 with TRBJ2-3, with D possibly matching TRBD1 (6 bases). This CDR3 contains 15 residues. In germline, CDR1 is MNHNY, CDR2 SVGAGI (reference sequence). V gave up 0 bases and J gave up 6 bases, with 13 bases separating them. The chain's CDR3 is CASSYSRGSADTQYF. CDR3 bases: TGTGCCAGCAGTTACTCCAGGGGATCGGCCGATACGCAGTATTTT.

This clonotype was detected a few times. The DNA of the CDR3 is TGTGCCAGCAGCCAAGCGGGGAGGGACAGGGGCACCGGGGAGCTGTTTTTT. Its translation: CASSQAGRDRGTGELFF. The V and J genes are TRBV3-2 and TRBJ2-2; the table assigns TRBD1, which was not confirmed against the DNA. TRBV3-2 is a pseudogene locus. This CDR3 comprises 17 residues.

This clonotype was counted ten times or more. The chain couples TRBV12-3 or TRBV12-4 to TRBJ1-1; D might be TRBD1 (6 bases). V lost 7 bases and J lost 0, with 15 bases in between. The CDR3 runs to 15 residues. CDR3 sequence reads: CASKDSTRMNTEAFF. In DNA, the CDR3 is TGTGCCAGCAAGGACAGTACTCGGATGAACACTGAAGCTTTCTTT.

This clonotype came up a few times. This sequence joins TRBV11-2 and TRBJ2-5, with 11 bases identical to TRBD2. The trim removed 1 base at V and 2 bases at J, leaving 6 bases unmatched. CDR3 length: 17 residues. Germline V gene lookup returns CDR1 SGHAT and CDR2 FQNNGV. In DNA form, the CDR3 reads TGTGCCAGCAGCTTAGGAACTAGCGGGAGTCTTCAAGAGACCCAGTACTTC. Its translation is CASSLGTSGSLQETQYF.

Comment on this clonotype: A read error may account for a junction end that differs from germline. This rearrangement joins TRBV29-1 to TRBJ2-7; TRBD1 might be the D (5 bases). The CDR3 length is 12 residues. Per germline, CDR1 SQVTM and CDR2 ANQGSEA. The CDR3 spells CSPRLGRTVCHF. CDR3 DNA sequence: TGCAGCCCTCGGTTGGGGCGGACGGTGTGCCACTTC.

The chain combines TRBV6-5 with TRBJ2-6; TRBD1 matches at 8 bases. The junction had 15 bases not matched to a gene; V was cut back by 2 bases and J by 0 bases. Per the germline V gene, CDR1 is MNHEY and CDR2 is SVGAGI. This CDR3 has 21 residues. CDR3 DNA: TGTGCCAGCAGTTACCGCCGTTATACCGGGACAGGCATCTCTGGGGCCAACGTCCTGACTTTC. Translated, it gives CASSYRRYTGTGISGANVLTF.

This clonotype was picked up a small number of times. The V call is TRBV7-6, the J call TRBJ2-1; TRBD2 is a possible D gene (6 bases). The CDR3 contains 18 residues. V lost 3 bases and J 2 bases, leaving 20 bases between the germline ends. Per the germline V gene, CDR1 is SGHVS and CDR2 is FNYEAQ. Here the CDR3 reads CASSFTPGTGRTYNEQFF. The CDR3 nucleotides read TGTGCCAGCAGCTTTACTCCCGGGACTGGTCGGACCTACAATGAGCAGTTCTTC.

V and J are TRBV11-3 and TRBJ2-1; 12 bases map to TRBD1. Germline V gene data show CDR1 as SGHNT and CDR2 as YENEEA. The length of the CDR3 is 15 residues. V was clipped by 3 bases and J by 8 bases; unmatched bases: 5. For the CDR3, the DNA is TGTGCCAGCAGCTTGCGAGGGACAGGGGGCGATGAGCAGTTCTTC. This encodes CASSLRGTGGDEQFF.

This clonotype has a handful of counts. The V call is TRBV10-3, the J call TRBJ2-3, with a weak D call TRBD1 (6 bases). The germline V and J ends were trimmed by 3 bases and 4 bases, with 20 bases remaining between them. The CDR3 extends over 17 amino acids. In germline, CDR1 is ENHRY, CDR2 SYGVKD. In DNA, the CDR3 is TGTGCCATCAGTGAACGGGGTCTGACCGAGGGGGCAGATACGCAGTATTTT. Translating gives CAISERGLTEGADTQYF.

The chain has TRBV30 and TRBJ2-3; no firm D call. This CDR3 contains 12 residues. Germline values: CDR1 GTSNPN, CDR2 SVGIG (reference sequence). V gave up 4 bases and J gave up 6 bases, with 11 bases separating them. The CDR3 sequence: CAWTLGSDTQYF. In DNA, the CDR3 is TGTGCCTGGACCTTAGGGTCGGATACGCAGTATTTT.

The rearrangement joins TRBV10-3 to TRBJ2-5; D not resolved. Germline loops: CDR1 ENHRY, CDR2 SYGVKD. V lost 6 bases to trimming and J lost 2 bases, with 13 bases between them. This CDR3 comprises 14 residues. For the CDR3, the DNA is TGTGCCATCAGGGTCTCAGAGAAGCAAGAGACCCAGTACTTC. Translated: CAIRVSEKQETQYF.